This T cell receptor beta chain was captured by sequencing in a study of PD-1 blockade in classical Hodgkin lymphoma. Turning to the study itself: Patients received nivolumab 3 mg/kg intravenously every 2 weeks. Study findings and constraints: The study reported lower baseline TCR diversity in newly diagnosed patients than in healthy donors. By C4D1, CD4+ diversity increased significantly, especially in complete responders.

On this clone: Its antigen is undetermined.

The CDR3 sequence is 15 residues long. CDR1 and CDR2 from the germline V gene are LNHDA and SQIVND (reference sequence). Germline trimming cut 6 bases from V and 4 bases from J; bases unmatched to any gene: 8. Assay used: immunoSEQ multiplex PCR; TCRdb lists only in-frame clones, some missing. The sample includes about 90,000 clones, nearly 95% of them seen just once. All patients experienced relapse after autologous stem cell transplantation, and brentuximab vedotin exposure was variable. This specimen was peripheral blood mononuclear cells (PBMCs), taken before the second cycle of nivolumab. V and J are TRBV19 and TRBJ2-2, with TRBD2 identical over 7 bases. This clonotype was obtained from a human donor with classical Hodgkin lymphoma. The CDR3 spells CASSLGTGGTGELFF. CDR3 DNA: TGTGCCAGTAGCCTCGGGACGGGGGGCACCGGGGAGCTGTTTTTT.